These T cell receptor beta chains were read from a single sample in a study of shared clonotypes between healthy human individuals. Generated by immunoSEQ multiplex PCR, the TCRdb table keeps only in-frame clones and is missing some. Altogether about 680,000 clones are present, 90% to 95% being singletons, with the ten largest covering about 24%. Sequencing was carried out using naive CD8+ T cells sorted from blood. These receptors were obtained from a man aged 25 to 40 in good health. Each CDR3 is given with its conserved first and last residue. D genes are given only for firm matches. The size field is filled for only some rows; it gives once, few, many or a size class.

J: TRBJ2-3; V: TRBV9; D: -; size: -; DNA: TGTGCCAGCAGCGTATCCGGAAAAGGGGGGCTCACAGATACGCAGTATTTT; CDR3: CASSVSGKGGLTDTQYF
J: TRBJ1-5; V: TRBV7-9; D: TRBD1; size: few; DNA: TGTGCCAGCAGCTCAGCGGGACAGGGTGGCAATCAGCCCCAGCATTTT; CDR3: CASSSAGQGGNQPQHF
J: TRBJ1-1; V: TRBV7-3; D: -; size: -; DNA: TGTGCCAGCAGGGGGACGAACACTGAAGCTTTCTTT; CDR3: CASRGTNTEAFF
J: TRBJ2-1; V: TRBV27; D: -; size: -; DNA: TGTGCCAGCAGTATCGGTCGGAATGAGCAGTTCTTC; CDR3: CASSIGRNEQFF
J: TRBJ1-4; V: TRBV28; D: -; size: -; DNA: TGTGCCAGCAGTTTCTGGGGGAACGTTTGGGAAAAACTGTTTTTT; CDR3: CASSFWGNVWEKLFF
J: TRBJ2-1; V: TRBV19; D: TRBD2; size: -; DNA: TGTGCCAGTAGCTTGACTAGCCTAAATGAGCAGTTCTTC; CDR3: CASSLTSLNEQFF
J: TRBJ1-1; V: TRBV10-2; D: -; size: -; DNA: TGCGCCAGCACCGAACCCGATTCCTACACTGAAGCTTTCTTT; CDR3: CASTEPDSYTEAFF
J: TRBJ2-1; V: TRBV6-1; D: -; size: -; DNA: TGTGCCAGCAGTGGAAAATCTAGCTATGAGCAGTTCTTC; CDR3: CASSGKSSYEQFF
J: TRBJ2-5; V: TRBV29-1; D: TRBD2; size: -; DNA: TGCAGCGTTGAAGATTGGGGCAGGACTAGCGGGGGCGGGACCCAGTACTTC; CDR3: CSVEDWGRTSGGGTQYF
J: TRBJ2-7; V: TRBV6-5; D: TRBD2; size: -; DNA: TGTGCCAGCAGTTACGGAGCTAGCGGGGTAACCTACGAGCAGTACTTC; CDR3: CASSYGASGVTYEQYF
J: TRBJ2-1; V: TRBV7-9; D: TRBD2; size: -; DNA: TGTGCCAGCAGCTCTGCCCCGAGGGCGGGAGGGCTTGAGCAGTTCTTC; CDR3: CASSSAPRAGGLEQFF
J: TRBJ2-7; V: TRBV27; D: -; size: -; DNA: TGTGCCAGCACGGACCGCTCCTACGAGCAGTACTTC; CDR3: CASTDRSYEQYF
J: TRBJ2-6; V: TRBV7-2; D: -; size: -; DNA: TGTGCCAGCAGCCCCCGTTGGGGCGGTGGGGCCAACGTCCTGACTTTC; CDR3: CASSPRWGGGANVLTF
J: TRBJ2-1; V: TRBV9; D: -; size: -; DNA: TGTGCCAGCAGCGTAGATTTAGGGAGTGAACAGCAGTTCTTC; CDR3: CASSVDLGSEQQFF
J: TRBJ2-5; V: TRBV19; D: -; size: -; DNA: TGTGCCAGTAGTGGAGGACAGCCCAAAGAGACCCAGTACTTC; CDR3: CASSGGQPKETQYF
J: TRBJ2-7; V: TRBV5-1; D: -; size: -; DNA: TGCGCCAGCAGCTTAGAGACAGCCTACGAGCAGTACTTC; CDR3: CASSLETAYEQYF
J: TRBJ2-2; V: TRBV19; D: TRBD1; size: -; DNA: TGTGCCAGTAGTCTCGGGACAGGGGGCACCGGGGAGCTGTTTTTT; CDR3: CASSLGTGGTGELFF
J: TRBJ1-2; V: TRBV29-1; D: -; size: -; DNA: TGCAGCGTTGAAGATCAAGAATGGGGCTACACCTTC; CDR3: CSVEDQEWGYTF
J: TRBJ2-7; V: TRBV5-5; D: TRBD1; size: -; DNA: TGTGCCAGCAGCACGGGACAGGTCGAGCAGTACTTC; CDR3: CASSTGQVEQYF
J: TRBJ2-5; V: TRBV13; D: TRBD1; size: -; DNA: TGTGCCAGCAGCTTAGGACAGGGGGTTGAGACCCAGTACTTC; CDR3: CASSLGQGVETQYF
J: TRBJ2-7; V: TRBV29-1; D: TRBD1; size: -; DNA: TGCAGCGTTGAAGGTCTCAGCTCACAGGGGGTTTACCGGCGGCAGTACTTC; CDR3: CSVEGLSSQGVYRRQYF
J: TRBJ1-5; V: TRBV19; D: TRBD1; size: -; DNA: TGTGCCCTTAGGGGCTGGACAGGGGGCAATCAGCCCCAGCATTTT; CDR3: CALRGWTGGNQPQHF